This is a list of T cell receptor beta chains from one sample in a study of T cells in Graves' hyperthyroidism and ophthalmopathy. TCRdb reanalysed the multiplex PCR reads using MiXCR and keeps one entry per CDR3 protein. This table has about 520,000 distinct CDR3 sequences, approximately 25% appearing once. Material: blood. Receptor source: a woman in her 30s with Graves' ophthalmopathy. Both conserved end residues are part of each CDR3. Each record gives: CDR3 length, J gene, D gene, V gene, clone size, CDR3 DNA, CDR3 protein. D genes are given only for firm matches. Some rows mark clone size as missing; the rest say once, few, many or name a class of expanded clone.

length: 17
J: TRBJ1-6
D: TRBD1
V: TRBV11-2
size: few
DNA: TGTGCCAGCAGTGGTCGGACAGGGGGAATTTTTGATTCACCCCTCCACTTT
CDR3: CASSGRTGGIFDSPLHF

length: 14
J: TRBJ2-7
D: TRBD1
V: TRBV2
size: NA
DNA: TGTGCCAGCAGGCCGGACAGGTCCGACTACGAGCAGTACTTC
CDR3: CASRPDRSDYEQYF

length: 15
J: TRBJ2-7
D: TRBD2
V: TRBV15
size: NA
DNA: TGTGCCACCAGCAGACTAGCGGGGGGGCCGTACGAGCAGTACTTC
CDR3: CATSRLAGGPYEQYF

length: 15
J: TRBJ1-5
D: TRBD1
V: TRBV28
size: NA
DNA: TGTGCCAGCGATGATGACAGGGAAGCCAATCAGCCCCAGCATTTT
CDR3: CASDDDREANQPQHF

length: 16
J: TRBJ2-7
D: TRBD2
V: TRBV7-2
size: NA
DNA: TGTGCCAGCAGCTTAGTCGCGGGAGCCGCTTCCTACGAGCAGTACTTC
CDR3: CASSLVAGAASYEQYF

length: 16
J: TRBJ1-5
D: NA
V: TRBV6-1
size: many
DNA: TGTGCCAGCAGTGAAGCACTACCTACAGGGTATCAGCCCCAGCATTTT
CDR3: CASSEALPTGYQPQHF

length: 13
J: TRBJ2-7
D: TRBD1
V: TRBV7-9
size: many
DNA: TGTGCCAGCAGGAGGGGGCAACGCTACGAGCAGTACTTC
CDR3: CASRRGQRYEQYF

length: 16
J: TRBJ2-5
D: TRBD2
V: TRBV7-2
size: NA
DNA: TGTGCCAGCAGCCCACGGACTAGCGGGAGATGGGAGACCCAGTACTTC
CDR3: CASSPRTSGRWETQYF

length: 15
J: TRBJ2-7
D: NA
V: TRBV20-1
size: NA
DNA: TGCAGTGCTAGTCGGTTTCGAGGCCCATCCTACGAGCAGTACTTC
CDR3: CSASRFRGPSYEQYF

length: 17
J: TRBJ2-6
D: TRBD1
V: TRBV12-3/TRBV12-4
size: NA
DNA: TGTGCCAGCAGCTTCCGGGACAGAGCTTTTGGGGCCAACGTCCTGACTTTC
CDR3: CASSFRDRAFGANVLTF

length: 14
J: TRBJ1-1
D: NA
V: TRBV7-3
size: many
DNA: TGTGCCAGCAGCCCGCTTGGAGATAACACTGAAGCTTTCTTT
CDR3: CASSPLGDNTEAFF

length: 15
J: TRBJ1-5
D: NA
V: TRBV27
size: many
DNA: TGTGCCAGCAGCTCCCTGCTCAGTCCCCATCAGCCCCAGCATTTT
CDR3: CASSSLLSPHQPQHF

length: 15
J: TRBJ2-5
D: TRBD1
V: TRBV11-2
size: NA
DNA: TGTGCCAGCAGCTTGGACAGGGGAAGGCAAGAGACCCAGTACTTC
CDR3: CASSLDRGRQETQYF

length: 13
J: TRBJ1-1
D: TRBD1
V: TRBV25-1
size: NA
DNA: TGTGCCAGCGCGGGACAGCTAAACACTGAAGCTTTCTTT
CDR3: CASAGQLNTEAFF

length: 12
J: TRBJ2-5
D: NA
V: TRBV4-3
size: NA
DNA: TGCGCCAGCAGCCCGACAGGAGAGACCAAGTACTTC
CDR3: CASSPTGETKYF

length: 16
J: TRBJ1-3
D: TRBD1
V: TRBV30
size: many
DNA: TGTGCCTGGAGTACGACCGGGACAGGGTTTGGAAACACCATATATTTT
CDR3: CAWSTTGTGFGNTIYF

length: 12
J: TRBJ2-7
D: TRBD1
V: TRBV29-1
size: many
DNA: TGCAGCGTGGGGACAGGGCTGAGGGAGCAGTACTTC
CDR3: CSVGTGLREQYF

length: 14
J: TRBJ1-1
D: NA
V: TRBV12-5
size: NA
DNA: TGTGCTAGTGGTTTGGGGGGCGCAAGCACTGAAGCTTTCTTT
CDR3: CASGLGGASTEAFF

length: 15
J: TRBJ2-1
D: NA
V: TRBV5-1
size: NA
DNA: TGCGCCAGCAGCTTGGCCCGGATCTCCTACAATGAGCAGTTCTTC
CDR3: CASSLARISYNEQFF

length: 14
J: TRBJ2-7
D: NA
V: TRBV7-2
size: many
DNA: TGTGCCAGCAGCCTAGGGGACTTTACCTACGAGCAGTACTTC
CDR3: CASSLGDFTYEQYF

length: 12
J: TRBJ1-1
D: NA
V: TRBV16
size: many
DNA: TGTGCCAGCAGCCAATCGGGTGAGGTGGCTTTCTTT
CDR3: CASSQSGEVAFF

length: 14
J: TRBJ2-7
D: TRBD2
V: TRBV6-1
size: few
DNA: TGTGCCAGCAGGAATCTAGCGGGAGTCTACGAGCAGTACTTC
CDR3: CASRNLAGVYEQYF

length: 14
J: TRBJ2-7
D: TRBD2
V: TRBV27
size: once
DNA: TGTGCCAGCAGTCACGGGGGGGCCATTTACGAGCAGTACTTC
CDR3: CASSHGGAIYEQYF

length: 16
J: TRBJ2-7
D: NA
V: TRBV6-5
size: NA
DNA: TGTGCCAGCAGTTACTCGAGGGCAGGGGATATCTACGAGCAGTACTTC
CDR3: CASSYSRAGDIYEQYF

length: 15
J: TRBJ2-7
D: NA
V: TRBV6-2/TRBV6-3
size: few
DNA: TGTGCCAGCAACGACCCCGGAGGGATTTCCTACGAGCAGTACTTC
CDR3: CASNDPGGISYEQYF

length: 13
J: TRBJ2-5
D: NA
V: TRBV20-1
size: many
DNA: TGCAGTCAACCCCGGGATCAGGGGGAGACCCAGTACTTC
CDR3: CSQPRDQGETQYF

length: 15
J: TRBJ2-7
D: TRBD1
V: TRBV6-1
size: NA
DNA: TGTGCCAGCAGTGTGGCCCCGGGACAGCCCTACGAGCAGTACTTC
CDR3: CASSVAPGQPYEQYF

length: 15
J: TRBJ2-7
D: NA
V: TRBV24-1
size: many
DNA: TGTGCCACCAGTGAGCGACAGGGCGGGGGATACGAGCAGTACTTC
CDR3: CATSERQGGGYEQYF

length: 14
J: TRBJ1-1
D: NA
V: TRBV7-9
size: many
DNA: TGTGCCAGCAGCTCCAAACAAATGAACACTGAAGCTTTCTTT
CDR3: CASSSKQMNTEAFF

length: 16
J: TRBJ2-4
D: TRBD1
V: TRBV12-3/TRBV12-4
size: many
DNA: TGTGCCAGCAGCACACGGACAGGGGGAGCCAAAAACATTAAGTACTTC
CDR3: CASSTRTGGAKNIKYF

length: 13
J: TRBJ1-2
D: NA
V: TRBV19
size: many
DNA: TGTGCCAGTACCCCGGGACATAGCTATGGCTACACCTTC
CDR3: CASTPGHSYGYTF

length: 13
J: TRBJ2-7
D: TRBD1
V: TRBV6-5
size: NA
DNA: TGTGCCAGCAGTTACATCAGGGGGTACGAGCAGTACTTC
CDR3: CASSYIRGYEQYF

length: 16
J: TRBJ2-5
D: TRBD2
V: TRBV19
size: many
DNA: TGTGCCAGTAGTAAACGACCCGGGACTAGGGCAGAGACCCAGTACTTC
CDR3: CASSKRPGTRAETQYF

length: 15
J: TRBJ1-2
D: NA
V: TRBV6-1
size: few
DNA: TGTGCCAGCAGTGCGACAAGGACAGCTAACTATGGCTACACCTTC
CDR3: CASSATRTANYGYTF

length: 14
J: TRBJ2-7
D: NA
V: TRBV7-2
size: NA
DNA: TGTGCCAGCAGCTTAGGGAACGGGGCCTACGAGCAGTACTTC
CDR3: CASSLGNGAYEQYF

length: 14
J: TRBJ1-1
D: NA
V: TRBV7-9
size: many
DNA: TGTGCCAGCAGTCTCCCGACCGTGAACACTGAAGCTTTCTTT
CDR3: CASSLPTVNTEAFF

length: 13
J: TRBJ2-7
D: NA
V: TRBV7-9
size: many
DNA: TGTGCCAGCAGCTTAGCGCTGGATGAGCAGCAGTACTTC
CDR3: CASSLALDEQQYF

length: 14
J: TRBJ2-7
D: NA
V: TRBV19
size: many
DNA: TGTGCCAGTAGTACACAGGGTAGCTCCTACGAGCAGTACTTC
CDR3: CASSTQGSSYEQYF

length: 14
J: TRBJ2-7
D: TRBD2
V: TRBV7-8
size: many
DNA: TGTGCCAGCAGCTCCCAAGCGGGGGCCTACGAGCAGTACTTC
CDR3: CASSSQAGAYEQYF

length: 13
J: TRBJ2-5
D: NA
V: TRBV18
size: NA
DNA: TGTGCCAGCTCACCAATGACGGAAGAGACCCAGTACTTC
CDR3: CASSPMTEETQYF

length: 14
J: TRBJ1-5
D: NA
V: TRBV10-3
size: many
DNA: TGTGCCGACCTGCAGGCATGGGGAAATCAGCCCCAGCATTTT
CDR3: CADLQAWGNQPQHF

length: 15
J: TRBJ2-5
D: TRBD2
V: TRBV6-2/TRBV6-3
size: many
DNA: TGTGCCAGCAGAATTAGCGGGGGGGCCTGGGAGACCCAGTACTTC
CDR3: CASRISGGAWETQYF

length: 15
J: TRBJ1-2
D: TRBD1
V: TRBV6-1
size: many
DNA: TGTGCCACCACTAGCCGGGACAGGGGCAACTATGGCTACACCTTC
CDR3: CATTSRDRGNYGYTF

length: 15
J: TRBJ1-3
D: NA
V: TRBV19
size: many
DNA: TGTGCCAGTAGAAATCTCCGGGACGCTGGAAACACCATATATTTT
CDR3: CASRNLRDAGNTIYF

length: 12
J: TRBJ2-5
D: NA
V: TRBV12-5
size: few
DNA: TGTGCTAGTGGTCCTCTCCGGGGCCCTACGTACTTC
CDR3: CASGPLRGPTYF

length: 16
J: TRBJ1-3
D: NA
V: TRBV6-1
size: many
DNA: TGTGCCAGCAGTGAATTCCGGACAGTCTCTGGAAACACCATATATTTT
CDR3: CASSEFRTVSGNTIYF

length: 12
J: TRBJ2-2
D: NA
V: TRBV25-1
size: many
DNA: TGTGCCAGCAGTGAATATGGCGGGGAGCTGTTTTTT
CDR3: CASSEYGGELFF

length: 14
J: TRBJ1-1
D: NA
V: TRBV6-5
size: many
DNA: TGTGCCAGCAGTCGCACAGGGCCTGACACTGAAGCTTTCTTT
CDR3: CASSRTGPDTEAFF